This T cell receptor (beta chain) was documented in a study of shared clonotypes between healthy human individuals. Study as a whole: Donor composition was a couple of women and a few men, aged 18 to 49.

Generated by immunoSEQ multiplex PCR, the TCRdb table keeps only in-frame clones and is missing some. The sample consists of hundreds of thousands of clones, roughly 97% of them appearing once. The germline V gene has CDR1 SNHLY and CDR2 FYNNEI. Trimming took 2 bases from V and 0 from J; bases not matched to a gene: 6. The CDR3 contains 16 residues. A split of CD4+ cells into CD45RA+ naive and CD45RA-negative memory subsets was performed. The clonotype comes from a woman in her 30s in good health. The source material was naive CD4+ T cells sorted from blood. This sample's subset: CD45RA+ positively selected. This chain joins TRBV2 and TRBJ1-1, with 7 bases that match TRBD1. The CDR3 DNA reads TGTGCCAGCAGTGAAACACCGGGACAGTTGAACACTGAAGCTTTCTTT. It specifies CASSETPGQLNTEAFF.